The clone carrying this T cell receptor beta chain was seen only a few times. Next came a second PCR, run for about 6 to 12 cycles, which used a sample-barcoded 5' primer along with a J-beta primer mix. TCRdb ran MiXCR on the 5' RACE reads and lists one entry per CDR3 protein. The data hold about 2 million distinct CDR3 sequences, with roughly 50% observed a single time. This sample was included in a study of blood T cells in healthy people across ages. Per the germline V gene, CDR1 is LNHNV and CDR2 is YYDKDF (reference sequence). Trimming took 0 bases from V and 2 from J, leaving 12 bases between them. The CDR3 consists of 16 residues.

The sequencing input was blood. The chain combines TRBV15 with TRBJ2-3; possible D gene TRBD2, 5 bases. The receptor's source is a woman in her thirties or forties in good health. The CDR3 loop reads CATSREGQRPTDTQYF. CDR3 nucleotides: TGTGCCACCAGCAGAGAGGGCCAGCGGCCCACAGATACGCAGTATTTT. Using reference TRBV15 and TRBJ2-3 for the parts outside the CDR3, the full variable domain is DAMVIQNPRYQVTQFGKPVTLSCSQTLNHNVMYWYQQKSSQAPKLLFHYYDKDFNNEADTPDNFQSRRPNTSFCFLDIRSPGLGDTAMYLCATSREGQRPTDTQYFGPGTRLTVL.